This T cell receptor beta chain was found in a study of blood T cell repertoires in COVID-19. The overall study: Sites in the United States, Italy and Spain provided acute and convalescent COVID-19 samples. Nucleic acid was either cDNA or gDNA, and it came from T cells, B-cell-depleted T cells, or PBMCs.

Repertoires were generated with immunoSEQ multiplex PCR, while TCRdb's copy carries only in-frame clones and drops some. The sample includes about 230,000 clones, 65% to 85% seen only once; the top ten take approximately 8%. The CDR3 runs to 12 residues. Looked up from germline, CDR1 is LNHDA and CDR2 is SQIVND (reference sequence). Trimming removed 11 bases from V and 10 bases from J, with 20 bases in between. V gene TRBV19 combines with J gene TRBJ1-1; D gene unclear. Sequenced material: peripheral blood. The TCR comes from an elderly woman with acute or convalescent COVID-19. For the CDR3, the DNA is TGTGCCGCCGGGGAGGCGACCTGGGGAGCTTTCTTT. Its protein is CAAGEATWGAFF. The full variable domain, its missing parts supplied by reference TRBV19 and TRBJ1-1, is DGGITQSPKYLFRKEGQNVTLSCEQNLNHDAMYWYRQDPGQGLRLIYYSQIVNDFQKGDIAEGYSVSREKKESFPLTVTSAQKNPTAFYLCAAGEATWGAFFGQGTRLTVV.